The 26 T cell receptor beta chains in this list originate from one sample, sequenced in a study of blood T cell repertoires in COVID-19. Sequencing was performed with immunoSEQ multiplex PCR; in TCRdb, only in-frame clones are kept and a portion is missing. The table shows some 90,000 clones, with 75% to 90% occurring only once. Material: peripheral blood. These receptors were obtained from an elderly man with active or convalescent COVID-19.

This chain uses TRBV6-5 with TRBJ2-3; 9 bases line up with TRBD1. V was pared by 4 bases and J by 3 bases, with 5 bases of the junction left unmatched. The length of the CDR3 is 15 residues. The V gene's germline CDR1 is MNHEY and CDR2 SVGAGI. The CDR3 protein is CASSSWDRVTDTQYF. The CDR3 bases are TGTGCCAGCAGTTCCTGGGACAGGGTTACAGATACGCAGTATTTT.

This rearrangement joins TRBV18 to TRBJ2-1; TRBD1 agrees at 7 bases. The CDR3 spans 13 residues. CDR1 is KGHSH and CDR2 is LQKENI in the germline V gene. Germline trimming cut 6 bases from V and 9 bases from J; bases unmatched to any gene: 8. Here the CDR3 reads CASSSIGGSEQFF. The CDR3 DNA sequence: TGTGCCAGCTCGTCAATAGGGGGCAGTGAGCAGTTCTTC.

In this sample, this clone turned up once. The CDR3 region is CASSLSAGFGETQYF. The CDR3 nucleotides read TGTGCCAGCAGTTTATCGGCTGGATTCGGGGAGACCCAGTACTTC. The gene calls are TRBV27 and TRBJ2-5; D is uncertain. The ends were cut back, 0 bases at V and 5 bases at J, with 13 bases in the middle. CDR1 is MNHEY and CDR2 is SMNVEV in the germline V gene (reference sequence). This CDR3 is built from 15 residues.

V gene TRBV4-1 combines with J gene TRBJ2-2; a possible D gene is TRBD2 (5 bases). Germline-derived CDR1 and CDR2 are MGHRA and YSYEKL. Trimming removed 1 base from V and 7 bases from J, with 13 bases in between. This CDR3 has 15 residues. The CDR3 sequence: CASSQVAGLGGELFF. CDR3 coding DNA: TGCGCCAGCAGCCAAGTTGCGGGCCTTGGCGGGGAGCTGTTTTTT.

V usage is TRBV5-1 and J usage is TRBJ1-1; 10 bases align to TRBD1. CDR1 is SGHRS and CDR2 is YFSETQ in the germline V gene. V shed 3 bases and J 7 bases; nucleotides not matched to a gene: 6. CDR3 size: 14 residues. The CDR3 loop reads CASSSTGGSIEAFF. The CDR3 DNA reads TGCGCCAGCAGCTCGACAGGGGGCTCGATTGAAGCTTTCTTT.

The genes are TRBV2 and TRBJ2-3; 10 bases are shared with TRBD2. CDR3 length: 16 residues. CDR1 SNHLY and CDR2 FYNNEI come from the germline V gene. The V segment lost 6 bases and the J segment 5 bases; nucleotides outside the gene matches: 11. The CDR3 sequence: CASRPVPGLARDTQYF. As DNA, the CDR3 is TGTGCCAGCAGGCCTGTCCCGGGACTAGCGAGAGATACGCAGTATTTT.

V is TRBV5-1 and J is TRBJ2-1; 13 bases line up with TRBD2. Germline CDR1 and CDR2: SGHRS and YFSETQ. J was trimmed by 8 bases and V by 4 bases; bases with no gene match: 3. The CDR3 consists of 14 residues. The CDR3 coding sequence is TGCGCCAGCAGCGCCGGACTAGCGGGAGATGAGCAGTTCTTC. Its translation is CASSAGLAGDEQFF. The full variable domain, its missing parts supplied by reference TRBV5-1 and TRBJ2-1, is KAGVTQTPRYLIKTRGQQVTLSCSPISGHRSVSWYQQTPGQGLQFLFEYFSETQRNKGNFPGRFSGRQFSNSRSEMNVSTLELGDSALYLCASSAGLAGDEQFFGPGTRLTVL.

This clone has a handful of counts. The chain has TRBV12-3 or TRBV12-4 and TRBJ1-1; D not resolved. This CDR3 contains 11 residues. Trimming shortened V by 4 bases and J by 6 bases, and 6 bases separated the two germline ends. CDR3 loop: CASSSRAEAFF. The CDR3 region has the DNA TGTGCCAGCAGTTCCCGGGCTGAAGCTTTCTTT.

V and J are TRBV28 and TRBJ1-6; 8 nucleotides line up with TRBD1. V lost 8 bases, J lost 10 bases, and 7 bases stayed unmatched. The CDR3 runs to 13 residues. Per germline, CDR1 MDHEN and CDR2 SYDVKM. This CDR3 reads CASQDRGRSPLHF. The CDR3, as DNA: TGTGCCAGCCAAGACAGGGGAAGATCACCCCTCCACTTT.

The rearrangement uses TRBV5-6 and TRBJ2-4, with 7 bases that match TRBD1. The CDR3 is made up of 14 amino acids. From germline, CDR1 is SGHDT and CDR2 YYEEEE. Trimming removed 4 bases from V and 8 bases from J; junction bases left unmatched: 9. The CDR3 region is CASSQDRTVDIQYF. CDR3 bases: TGTGCCAGCAGCCAGGACAGGACCGTCGACATTCAGTACTTC.

The CDR3 DNA sequence: TGTGCCAGCAGCTACAACAGGGGTGGCACTGAAGCTTTCTTT. Protein sequence: CASSYNRGGTEAFF. J is TRBJ1-1 and V is TRBV11-2; 7 nucleotides agree with TRBD1. This CDR3 region has 14 residues. The germline CDR1 and CDR2 sequences are SGHAT and FQNNGV. The ends lost 4 bases at V and 4 bases at J; junction bases unmatched: 6.

CDR3 loop: CASRLGQGPNQPQHF. The CDR3 DNA follows: TGTGCCAGCAGACTGGGACAGGGACCCAATCAGCCCCAGCATTTT. The rearrangement joins TRBV27 to TRBJ1-5; 9 bases line up with TRBD1. Germline V CDR1 and CDR2: MNHEY, SMNVEV (reference sequence). V lost 6 bases to trimming and J lost 3 bases; unmatched junction nucleotides: 6. CDR3 length equals 15 residues.

J is TRBJ1-5 and V is TRBV19, with 8 nucleotides matching TRBD1. The CDR3 is made up of 14 amino acids. Germline-derived CDR1 and CDR2 are LNHDA and SQIVND (reference sequence). Trimming removed 9 bases from V and 1 base from J; junction bases left unmatched: 5. CDR3: CASRDRLSNQPQHF. The CDR3 nucleotides are TGTGCCAGCCGGGACAGGTTGAGCAATCAGCCCCAGCATTTT. The full variable domain, completed using reference TRBV19 and TRBJ1-5, is DGGITQSPKYLFRKEGQNVTLSCEQNLNHDAMYWYRQDPGQGLRLIYYSQIVNDFQKGDIAEGYSVSREKKESFPLTVTSAQKNPTAFYLCASRDRLSNQPQHFGDGTRLSIL.

The rearrangement links TRBV11-2 to TRBJ2-2; 12 bases agree with TRBD2. The V and J ends lost 5 bases and 4 bases, in that order; junction bases with no gene match: 2. The CDR3 runs 15 residues. Germline CDR1 SGHAT, CDR2 FQNNGV. The CDR3 DNA reads as TGTGCCAGCAGCCGACTAGCGGGAGCCACCGGGGAGCTGTTTTTT. As protein: CASSRLAGATGELFF.

The gene calls are TRBV27 and TRBJ2-1; 10 bases align to TRBD2. This CDR3 spans 15 amino acids. Germline loops: CDR1 MNHEY, CDR2 SMNVEV (reference sequence). V was clipped by 7 bases and J by 6 bases; unmatched bases: 9. CDR3 region: CASTLAGEPANEQFF. For the CDR3, the DNA is TGTGCCAGCACGCTAGCGGGAGAGCCCGCCAATGAGCAGTTCTTC.

This rearrangement joins TRBV5-5 to TRBJ1-3, with 8 positions matching TRBD1. The V gene end was trimmed by 7 bases and the J gene end by 0 bases; junction bases not matched to a gene: 6. The CDR3 covers 15 residues. Germline V gene lookup returns CDR1 SGHKS and CDR2 YYEKEE (reference sequence). CDR3 nucleotide sequence: TGTGCCAGCGTGACAGGGGAGAGCTCTGGAAACACCATATATTTT. It encodes CASVTGESSGNTIYF.

The CDR3 nucleotides read TGTGCTAGTGAGGAGGGGGGGAGTGAGCAGTTCTTC. Encoded protein: CASEEGGSEQFF. The V gene is TRBV12-5, the J gene TRBJ2-1, with D perhaps matching TRBD2 (7 bases). There are 12 residues in the CDR3. In germline, CDR1 is LGHNT, CDR2 FRNRAP. V was shortened by 7 bases and J by 9 bases, with 13 bases between the two germline ends.

The rearrangement uses TRBV6-5 and TRBJ1-1; weak D call: TRBD1 (5 bases). The germline V gene has CDR1 MNHEY and CDR2 SVGAGI. V dropped 2 bases and J dropped 10 bases, with 11 bases sitting between them. This CDR3 region has 12 residues. This chain's CDR3 is CASSYAKGVAFF. The CDR3, as DNA: TGTGCCAGCAGTTACGCCAAAGGGGTAGCTTTCTTT.

The V call is TRBV5-1, the J call TRBJ2-1; 12 bases match TRBD1. The germline V gene encodes CDR1 SGHRS and CDR2 YFSETQ. The CDR3 is 15 amino acids. V shed 3 bases, J shed 8 bases, and the junction held 6 bases outside the gene matches. The CDR3 region is CASSSGQGAIDEQFF. The CDR3 nucleotides read TGCGCCAGCAGCTCGGGACAGGGGGCGATCGATGAGCAGTTCTTC.

The chain joins TRBV4-3 to TRBJ1-2; possible D gene TRBD1, 5 bases. This CDR3 comprises 16 residues. Per the germline V gene, CDR1 is LGHNA and CDR2 is YSLEER. Trimming pared 4 bases from V and 3 bases from J, leaving 18 bases between. The CDR3 loop is CASSPYARQTDYGYTF. The CDR3 DNA follows: TGCGCCAGCAGCCCCTATGCCCGACAGACGGACTATGGCTACACCTTC.

Only a few counts were recorded for this clone. The chain is built from TRBV4-3 and TRBJ1-1; a weak D match, TRBD1 (5 bases). Germline V lookup: CDR1 LGHNA, CDR2 YSLEER. The CDR3 extends over 14 amino acids. V shed 5 bases and J shed 5 bases, with 15 bases lying between them. CDR3 in DNA: TGCGCCAGCAGCAAGCGAAACGGGGGAACTGAAGCTTTCTTT. Its protein is CASSKRNGGTEAFF.

V and J are TRBV11-3 and TRBJ2-3; 7 bases align to TRBD1. Trimming took 2 bases from V and 10 from J; bases not matched to a gene: 3. The V gene's germline CDR1 is SGHNT and CDR2 YENEEA. This CDR3 is 12 amino acids long. The CDR3, as DNA: TGTGCCAGCAGCTTACCCGGACAGGCGCAGTATTTT. This codes for CASSLPGQAQYF.

J is TRBJ2-7 and V is TRBV11-2, with a weak D call TRBD2 (5 bases). CDR3 size: 16 residues. Trimming removed 0 bases from V and 4 bases from J, with 16 bases in between. Germline V gene data show CDR1 as SGHAT and CDR2 as FQNNGV. CDR3 bases: TGTGCCAGCAGCTTAGATCCGCACTCGACTACTTACGAGCAGTACTTC. Protein product: CASSLDPHSTTYEQYF. Combining the CDR3 with reference TRBV11-2 and TRBJ2-7 gives the whole variable domain EAGVAQSPRYKIIEKRQSVAFWCNPISGHATLYWYQQILGQGPKLLIQFQNNGVVDDSQLPKDRFSAERLKGVDSTLKIQPAKLEDSAVYLCASSLDPHSTTYEQYFGPGTRLTVT.

The chain recombines TRBV2 with TRBJ2-1; TRBD2 matches 8 bases. The CDR3 contains 16 residues. Germline CDR1 reads SNHLY; CDR2 reads FYNNEI. V was pared by 7 bases and J by 10 bases, with 18 bases of the junction left unmatched. The CDR3 sequence: CASNVYQREISGEQFF. The CDR3 nucleotides read TGTGCCAGCAACGTGTACCAGCGGGAGATATCTGGGGAGCAGTTCTTC.

The genes are TRBV28 and TRBJ2-7, with 10 bases lining up with TRBD1. The CDR3 runs 16 residues. Looked up from germline, CDR1 is MDHEN and CDR2 is SYDVKM. V shed 3 bases and J 3 bases; nucleotides not matched to a gene: 8. DNA of the CDR3: TGTGCCAGCAGTTTTCTCCGTCGGGACAGGGGCTACGAGCAGTACTTC. The encoded protein is CASSFLRRDRGYEQYF.

V and J are TRBV7-2 and TRBJ2-1, with TRBD2 identical over 9 bases. The CDR3 contains 19 residues. The germline gives CDR1 SGHTA, CDR2 FQGNSA. V gave up 1 base and J gave up 0 bases; unmatched junction bases: 10. Here the CDR3 DNA reads TGTGCCAGCAGCTTAGGCGGGCTAGCGGGACCTAACTCCTACAATGAGCAGTTCTTC. Its protein is CASSLGGLAGPNSYNEQFF.